This T cell receptor (beta chain) was captured by sequencing in a study of blood T cell repertoires in COVID-19. The wider study: Sample material is recorded as cDNA or gDNA derived from T cells, B-cell-depleted T cells, or PBMCs.

Method: immunoSEQ multiplex PCR; TCRdb's copy keeps in-frame clones and lacks some. The sample holds over 250,000 clones, 87% seen once. As to this clone: Other DNA sequences in this specimen translate into the identical CDR3.

The V end lost 1 base, the J end lost 5 bases, and 5 bases lay between the germline ends. This CDR3 contains 13 residues. The germline gives CDR1 SGHNT, CDR2 YENEEA. Source material: peripheral blood. J is TRBJ2-2 and V is TRBV11-3; D gene uncertain. This TCR was sampled from a woman in her thirties or forties who had recovered from COVID-19. CDR3 amino acids: CASSLVRTGELFF. Written as DNA, the CDR3 is TGTGCCAGCAGCTTAGTCAGGACCGGGGAGCTGTTTTTT.